Each of the 13 T cell receptor beta chains below was sequenced from the same sample in a study of identical twins. TCRdb recomputed calls from the 5' RACE reads with MiXCR, one row per CDR3 protein. The repertoire holds fewer than 900,000 distinct CDR3 sequences, with roughly 20% as singletons. The same data also contributed to another study, on T cells expressing NK-cell markers.

Sequenced: PBMCs. The receptors derive from a woman younger than 30 in good health.

The chain links TRBV5-6 to TRBJ2-1; D possibly corresponds to TRBD1 (6 bases). Trimming shortened V by 4 bases and J by 7 bases, and 12 bases separated the two germline ends. CDR3 length: 13 residues. Germline V CDR1 and CDR2: SGHDT, YYEEEE. CDR3 protein: CASSTDSKNEQFF. The CDR3 nucleotides read TGTGCCAGCAGCACGGACAGTAAAAATGAGCAGTTCTTC.

This clonotype appeared many times. This chain connects TRBV5-6 to TRBJ2-7; no definite D call. Germline V gene lookup returns CDR1 SGHDT and CDR2 YYEEEE. Trimming took off 0 bases at V and 6 bases at J, with 4 bases between the two ends. CDR3 length: 11 residues. CDR3 DNA sequence: TGTGCCAGCAGCTTGGCCGCCGAGCAGTACTTC. This translates into CASSLAAEQYF.

This clonotype was seen repeatedly, ten times or more. The V and J genes are TRBV12-3 or TRBV12-4 and TRBJ2-7; D possibly matches TRBD1 or TRBD2 (7 bases each). The ends were cut back, 6 bases at V and 4 bases at J, with 22 bases in the middle. There are 16 residues in the CDR3. The DNA of the CDR3 is TGTGCCAGCAGAGGGGGAGGGGACAGACCCCCTTACGAGCAGTACTTC. Encoded protein: CASRGGGDRPPYEQYF.

This clonotype was counted only a few times. CDR3 in DNA: TGTGCCAGCTCACCAACGACGGAGAGCTCTGGAAACACCATATATTTT. Amino acids: CASSPTTESSGNTIYF. This sequence joins TRBV18 and TRBJ1-3, with unresolved D. The germline V gene has CDR1 KGHSH and CDR2 LQKENI. This CDR3 region has 16 residues. Deletions cut 2 bases from V and 0 bases from J, with 11 bases between.

V usage is TRBV9 and J usage is TRBJ2-1, with 8 bases aligning to TRBD1. This CDR3 comprises 16 residues. Germline loops: CDR1 SGDLS, CDR2 YYNGEE. The V gene end was trimmed by 3 bases and the J gene end by 2 bases; junction bases not matched to a gene: 7. The DNA for the CDR3 is TGTGCCAGCAGCGAGGGGACAGGCGTCCCCTACAATGAGCAGTTCTTC. Protein product: CASSEGTGVPYNEQFF.

The rearrangement joins TRBV29-1 to TRBJ2-1, with 7 bases fitting TRBD2. From germline, CDR1 is SQVTM and CDR2 ANQGSEA. V dropped 1 base and J dropped 2; count of bases not matched to a gene: 8. The CDR3 spans 16 residues. The CDR3 is CSVEGPREMAYNEQFF. The CDR3 DNA follows: TGCAGCGTTGAAGGCCCGCGGGAGATGGCCTACAATGAGCAGTTCTTC.

A single count supports this clonotype. The junction shows a germline mismatch at one end, possibly a read error. The chain combines TRBV12-3 or TRBV12-4 with TRBJ2-3; 9 bases line up with TRBD2. The CDR3 runs to 19 residues. The CDR3 reads CACSPARGGAFQITDTQYF. CDR3 DNA: TGTGCCTGCAGTCCCGCCCGCGGGGGGGCCTTTCAGATCACAGATACGCAGTATTTT.

This rearrangement joins TRBV11-3 to TRBJ2-1; weak D call: TRBD1 (5 bases). In germline, CDR1 is SGHNT, CDR2 YENEEA. This CDR3 comprises 14 residues. Trimming left V 0 bases short and J 5 bases short, with 8 bases between. The CDR3 bases are TGTGCCAGCAGCTTAGAGGCAGGGAACAATGAGCAGTTCTTC. Translated: CASSLEAGNNEQFF.

This clonotype was counted only a few times. The CDR3 DNA reads TGTGCCAGCAGCTTGGGGGGGCCGGTGGAGGTCCAAGAGACCCAGTACTTC. Its protein is CASSLGGPVEVQETQYF. The V gene is TRBV5-6, the J gene TRBJ2-5, with a possible D match to TRBD1 (6 bases). V shed 0 bases and J shed 1 base, with 16 bases lying between them. The CDR3 is made up of 17 amino acids. From germline, CDR1 is SGHDT and CDR2 YYEEEE.

This clonotype showed up just a few times. This chain uses TRBV9 with TRBJ1-4; possibly TRBD1 for D (5 bases). This CDR3 region has 16 residues. The V and J ends lost 0 bases and 3 bases respectively, with 12 bases between them. Germline V CDR1 and CDR2: SGDLS, YYNGEE. CDR3 bases: TGTGCCAGCAGCGTAGGGGGCACTTTTCCTAATGAAAAACTGTTTTTT. Its translation: CASSVGGTFPNEKLFF.

V gene TRBV5-6 combines with J gene TRBJ2-7; 10 bases fit TRBD1. V was pared by 4 bases and J by 9 bases, with 10 bases of the junction left unmatched. The germline V gene encodes CDR1 SGHDT and CDR2 YYEEEE. The CDR3 runs to 14 residues. In DNA form, the CDR3 reads TGTGCCAGCAGCCTGGGGACAGGGGCCGCCGGGCAGTACTTC. This codes for CASSLGTGAAGQYF. Supplemented by reference TRBV5-6 and TRBJ2-7, the full variable domain reads DAGVTQSPTHLIKTRGQQVTLRCSPKSGHDTVSWYQQALGQGPQFIFQYYEEEERQRGNFPDRFSGHQFPNYSSELNVNALLLGDSALYLCASSLGTGAAGQYFGPGTRLTVT.

The DNA for the CDR3 is TGTGCCACCAGCAGGAGGGCTGGGGAAGCTTTCTTT. It is translated as CATSRRAGEAFF. The chain has TRBV15 and TRBJ1-1; D not resolved. Between the trimmed V and J ends, which lost 3 bases and 8 bases, there was a span of 10 bases. Germline-derived CDR1 and CDR2 are LNHNV and YYDKDF (reference sequence). CDR3 length: 12 residues.

This clonotype was observed at least ten times. The J gene is TRBJ2-2, the V gene TRBV12-3 or TRBV12-4; 9 nucleotides align to TRBD1. V was pared by 6 bases and J by 3 bases, with 8 bases of the junction left unmatched. This CDR3 is 16 amino acids long. CDR3 coding DNA: TGTGCCAGCAGGTCCCCGGGACAGGGTTACACCGGGGAGCTGTTTTTT. This encodes CASRSPGQGYTGELFF.